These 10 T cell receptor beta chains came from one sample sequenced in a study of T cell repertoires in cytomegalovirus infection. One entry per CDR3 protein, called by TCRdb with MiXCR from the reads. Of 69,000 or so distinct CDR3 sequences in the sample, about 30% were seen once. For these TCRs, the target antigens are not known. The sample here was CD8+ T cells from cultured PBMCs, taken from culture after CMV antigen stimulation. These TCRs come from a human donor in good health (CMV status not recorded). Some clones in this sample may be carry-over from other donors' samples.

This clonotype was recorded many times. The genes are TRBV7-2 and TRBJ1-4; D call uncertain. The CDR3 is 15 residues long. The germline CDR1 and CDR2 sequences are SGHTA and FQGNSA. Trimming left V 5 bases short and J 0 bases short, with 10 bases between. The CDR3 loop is CASSQNGATNEKLFF. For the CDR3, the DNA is TGTGCCAGCAGCCAGAACGGGGCAACTAATGAAAAACTGTTTTTT.

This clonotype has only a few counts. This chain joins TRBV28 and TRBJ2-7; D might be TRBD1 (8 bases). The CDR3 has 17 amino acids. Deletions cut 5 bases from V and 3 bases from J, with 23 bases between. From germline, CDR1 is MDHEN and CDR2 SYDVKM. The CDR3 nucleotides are TGTGCCAGCAGTACTCGGACAGGGACTATGTTTAGCTACGAGCAGTACTTC. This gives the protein CASSTRTGTMFSYEQYF.

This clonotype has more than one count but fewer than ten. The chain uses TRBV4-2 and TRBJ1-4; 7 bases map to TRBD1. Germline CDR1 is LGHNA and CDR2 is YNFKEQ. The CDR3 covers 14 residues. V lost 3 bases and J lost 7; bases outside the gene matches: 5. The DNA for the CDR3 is TGTGCCAGCAGCCATGCTACAGGGGTTGAAAAACTGTTTTTT. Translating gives CASSHATGVEKLFF.

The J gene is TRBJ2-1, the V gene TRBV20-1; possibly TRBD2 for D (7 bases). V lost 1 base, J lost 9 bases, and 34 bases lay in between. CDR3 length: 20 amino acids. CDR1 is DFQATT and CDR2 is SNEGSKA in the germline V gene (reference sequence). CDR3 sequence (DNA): TGCAGTGCTAGAGGAGGGAGGGGGACGGCTACAACGGGATCCACAACTGAGCAGTTCTTC. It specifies CSARGGRGTATTGSTTEQFF.

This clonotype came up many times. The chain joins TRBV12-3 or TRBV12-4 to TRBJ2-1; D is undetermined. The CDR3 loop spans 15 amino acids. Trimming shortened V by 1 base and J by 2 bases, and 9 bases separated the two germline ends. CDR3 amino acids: CASSLGGAPYNEQFF. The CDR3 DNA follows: TGTGCCAGCAGTTTAGGCGGAGCCCCCTACAATGAGCAGTTCTTC.

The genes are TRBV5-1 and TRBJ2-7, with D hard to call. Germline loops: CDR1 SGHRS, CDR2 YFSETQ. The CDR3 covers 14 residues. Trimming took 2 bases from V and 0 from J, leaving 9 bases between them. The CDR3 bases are TGCGCCAGCAGCTTTTCGACTGTCTCCTACGAGCAGTACTTC. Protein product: CASSFSTVSYEQYF. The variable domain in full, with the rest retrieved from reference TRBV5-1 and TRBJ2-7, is KAGVTQTPRYLIKTRGQQVTLSCSPISGHRSVSWYQQTPGQGLQFLFEYFSETQRNKGNFPGRFSGRQFSNSRSEMNVSTLELGDSALYLCASSFSTVSYEQYFGPGTRLTVT.

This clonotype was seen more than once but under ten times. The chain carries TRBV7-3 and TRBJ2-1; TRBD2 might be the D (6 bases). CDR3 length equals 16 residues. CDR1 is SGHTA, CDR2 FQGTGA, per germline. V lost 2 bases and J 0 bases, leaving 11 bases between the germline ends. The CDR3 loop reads CASSLLAGSSYNEQFF. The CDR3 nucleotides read TGTGCCAGCAGCTTACTGGCGGGGAGCTCCTACAATGAGCAGTTCTTC.

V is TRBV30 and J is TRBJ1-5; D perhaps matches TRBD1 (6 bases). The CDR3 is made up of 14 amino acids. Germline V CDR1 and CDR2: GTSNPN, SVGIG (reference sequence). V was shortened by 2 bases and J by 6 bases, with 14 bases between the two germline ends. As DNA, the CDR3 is TGTGCCTGGAGTTTTCAGGGGATGGGTCAGCCCCAGCATTTT. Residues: CAWSFQGMGQPQHF.

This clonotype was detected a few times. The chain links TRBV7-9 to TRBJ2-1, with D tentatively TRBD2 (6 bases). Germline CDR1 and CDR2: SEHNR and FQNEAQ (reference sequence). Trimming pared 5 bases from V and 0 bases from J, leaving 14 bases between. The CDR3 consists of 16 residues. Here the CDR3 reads CASSTTRAGSYNEQFF. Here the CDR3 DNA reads TGTGCCAGCAGCACTACTAGAGCGGGCTCCTACAATGAGCAGTTCTTC.

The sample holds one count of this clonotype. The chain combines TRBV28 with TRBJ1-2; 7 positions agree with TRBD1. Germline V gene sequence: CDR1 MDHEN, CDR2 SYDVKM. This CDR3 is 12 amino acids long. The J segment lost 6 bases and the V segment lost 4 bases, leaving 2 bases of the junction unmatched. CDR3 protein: CASSWDSNGYTF. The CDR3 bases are TGTGCCAGCAGTTGGGACAGCAATGGCTACACCTTC.